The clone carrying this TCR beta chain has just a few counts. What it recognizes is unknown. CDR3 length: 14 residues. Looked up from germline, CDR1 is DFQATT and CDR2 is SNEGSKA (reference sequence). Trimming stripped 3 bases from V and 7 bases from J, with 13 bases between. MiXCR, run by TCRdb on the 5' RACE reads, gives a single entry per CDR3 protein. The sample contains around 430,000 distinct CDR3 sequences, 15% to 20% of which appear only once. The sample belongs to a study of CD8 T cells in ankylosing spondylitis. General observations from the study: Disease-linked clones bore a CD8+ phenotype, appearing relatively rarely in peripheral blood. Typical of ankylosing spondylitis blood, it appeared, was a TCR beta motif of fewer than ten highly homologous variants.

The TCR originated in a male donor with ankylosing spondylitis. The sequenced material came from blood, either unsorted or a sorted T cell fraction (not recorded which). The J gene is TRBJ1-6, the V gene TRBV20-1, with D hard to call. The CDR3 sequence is CSARFGSGNSPLHF. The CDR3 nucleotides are TGCAGTGCTAGGTTTGGCTCGGGCAATTCACCCCTCCACTTT.